Presented here are 29 T cell receptor beta chains from one specimen sequenced in a study of T-cell reconstitution after alpha-beta-depleted transplantation in children. Construction of the TCRbeta library involved unique molecular identifiers. From the PCR reads, TCRdb called clonotypes with MiXCR, one entry per CDR3 protein. The table has 250,000 to 300,000 distinct CDR3 sequences, approximately 9.8% seen once. The specimen comprised PBMCs from the stem cell graft donor, sampled from the stem cell graft. The receptors derive from a human donor who donated a stem cell graft to a child with SCID.

The chain has TRBV12-3 or TRBV12-4 and TRBJ1-2; a weak D match, TRBD1 (5 bases). Trimming shortened V by 4 bases and J by 2 bases, and 20 bases separated the two germline ends. The CDR3 spans 17 residues. The DNA of the CDR3 is TGTGCCAGCAGTTCTCCCCGGCCCGGGGCAGCCAACTATGGCTACACCTTC. This translates into CASSSPRPGAANYGYTF.

The chain has TRBV20-1 and TRBJ2-7, with 10 bases aligning to TRBD1. V dropped 0 bases and J dropped 7; count of bases not matched to a gene: 9. CDR3 length: 15 residues. The germline V gene has CDR1 DFQATT and CDR2 SNEGSKA (reference sequence). This CDR3 is CSARDRGQGSREQYF. CDR3 nucleotide sequence: TGCAGTGCTAGAGATCGGGGACAGGGGTCGCGTGAGCAGTACTTC.

J is TRBJ2-1 and V is TRBV12-3 or TRBV12-4, with 11 bases matching TRBD1. V shed 7 bases, J shed 6 bases, and the junction held 8 bases outside the gene matches. The CDR3 consists of 15 residues. CDR3: CASTLGQGAFNEQFF. CDR3 in DNA: TGTGCCAGCACCCTAGGACAGGGGGCCTTCAATGAGCAGTTCTTC.

This clonotype was seen more than once but under ten times. The chain joins TRBV20-1 to TRBJ2-1, with D perhaps TRBD2 (7 bases). Trimming shortened V by 6 bases and J by 3 bases, and 15 bases separated the two germline ends. Germline CDR1 is DFQATT and CDR2 is SNEGSKA (reference sequence). The CDR3 contains 14 residues. The CDR3 sequence: CSAPRGGGYNEQFF. CDR3 coding DNA: TGCAGTGCCCCAAGGGGGGGGGGCTACAATGAGCAGTTCTTC.

There are many counts of this clonotype. The genes are TRBV27 and TRBJ2-7; a possible D gene is TRBD1 (6 bases). There are 16 residues in the CDR3. Germline assignment: CDR1 MNHEY and CDR2 SMNVEV (reference sequence). Trimming cost V 5 bases and J 6 bases, with 23 bases left between them. The CDR3 reads CASSPTIGTLFFEQYF. CDR3 nucleotide sequence: TGTGCCAGCAGTCCAACGATCGGGACACTGTTCTTCGAGCAGTACTTC.

This clonotype has a count of ten or more. The chain carries TRBV10-1 and TRBJ1-5; 8 positions match TRBD1. In germline, CDR1 is WNHNN, CDR2 SYGVQD (reference sequence). The CDR3 consists of 16 residues. Trimming cost V 6 bases and J 4 bases; bases outside gene matches: 11. CDR3 in amino acids: CASRGGGQVINQPQHF. In DNA, the CDR3 is TGCGCCAGCAGGGGAGGGGGACAGGTAATTAATCAGCCCCAGCATTTT.

This clonotype was found many times. The rearrangement uses TRBV12-3 or TRBV12-4 and TRBJ1-3; 9 bases align to TRBD1. CDR3 size: 14 residues. Unmatched junction bases numbered 5, after V lost 6 bases and J lost 5 bases. The CDR3 here is CASRKGQGRNTIYF. In DNA, the CDR3 is TGTGCCAGCAGGAAGGGACAGGGTAGAAACACCATATATTTT.

This clonotype was detected ten times or more. The chain employs TRBV12-3 or TRBV12-4 and TRBJ1-1, with 7 nucleotides matching TRBD1. The length of the CDR3 is 15 residues. Trimming cost V 5 bases and J 7 bases; bases outside gene matches: 13. CDR3 nucleotide sequence: TGTGCCAGCAGTCAAGAGACAGGGATTCTCCTTGAAGCTTTCTTT. Protein: CASSQETGILLEAFF.

The chain employs TRBV5-1 and TRBJ2-1; TRBD2 might be the D (5 bases). Trimming shortened V by 5 bases and J by 0 bases, and 12 bases separated the two germline ends. Germline loops: CDR1 SGHRS, CDR2 YFSETQ. CDR3 length: 15 amino acids. Here the CDR3 reads CASRFNGVSYNEQFF. For the CDR3, the DNA is TGCGCCAGCAGGTTTAACGGGGTCTCCTACAATGAGCAGTTCTTC.

The sample holds many counts of this clonotype. CDR3 protein: CAISESIAETQYF. CDR3 coding DNA: TGTGCCATCAGTGAGTCGATAGCAGAGACCCAGTACTTC. This chain links TRBV10-3 with TRBJ2-5; D gene uncertain. Germline V CDR1 and CDR2: ENHRY, SYGVKD. The CDR3 has 13 amino acids. V lost 0 bases, J lost 4 bases, and 6 bases lay in between.

The rearrangement joins TRBV5-1 to TRBJ2-1; D gene ambiguous. From germline, CDR1 is SGHRS and CDR2 YFSETQ. This CDR3 spans 13 amino acids. The ends were cut back, 0 bases at V and 7 bases at J, with 8 bases in the middle. The DNA of the CDR3 is TGCGCCAGCAGCTTGGGTCCGTTTAATGAGCAGTTCTTC. Protein: CASSLGPFNEQFF.

This clonotype was observed a handful of times. V is TRBV12-3 or TRBV12-4 and J is TRBJ2-7; D is tentatively TRBD1 or TRBD2 (5 bases each). The CDR3 runs to 13 residues. V shed 3 bases and J shed 7 bases, with 13 bases lying between them. The CDR3 region has the DNA TGTGCCAGCAGTTTGAGGGACCCGGGTGAGCAGTACTTC. Residues: CASSLRDPGEQYF.

The chain links TRBV12-3 or TRBV12-4 to TRBJ2-7; the D gene could be TRBD1 or TRBD2 (5 bases each). The V end lost 4 bases, the J end lost 3 bases, and 13 bases lay between the germline ends. The CDR3 length is 14 residues. CDR3 amino acids: CASSSGTVGYEQYF. The CDR3 DNA is TGTGCCAGCAGTTCGGGGACGGTGGGCTACGAGCAGTACTTC.

This clonotype was picked up a small number of times. This chain joins TRBV20-1 and TRBJ2-7; the D is unclear. The V end was cut by 5 bases, the J end by 1 base, with 9 bases between. CDR1 and CDR2 (germline): DFQATT, SNEGSKA (reference sequence). The length of the CDR3 is 12 residues. CDR3 in DNA: TGCAGTGCTCCAAGATCATCCTACGAGCAGTACTTC. Protein product: CSAPRSSYEQYF.

This sequence joins TRBV5-1 and TRBJ2-5; no firm D call. Trimming removed 2 bases from V and 5 bases from J, with 7 bases in between. The CDR3 spans 12 residues. Germline V gives CDR1 SGHRS, CDR2 YFSETQ. CDR3 sequence (DNA): TGCGCCAGCAGCTTAAAGGCGGAGACCCAGTACTTC. It encodes CASSLKAETQYF.

The rearrangement joins TRBV2 to TRBJ1-2, with TRBD1 identical over 7 bases. The V gene end was trimmed by 8 bases and the J gene end by 5 bases; junction bases not matched to a gene: 8. Germline CDR1 and CDR2: SNHLY and FYNNEI. This CDR3 has 13 amino acids. CDR3 loop: CASGGQAIYGYTF. In nucleotides, the CDR3 is TGTGCCAGCGGAGGACAGGCCATTTATGGCTACACCTTC.

V usage is TRBV9 and J usage is TRBJ2-1; 7 positions agree with TRBD1. The V and J ends lost 0 bases and 6 bases, in that order; junction bases with no gene match: 3. The CDR3 loop spans 14 amino acids. The V gene's germline CDR1 is SGDLS and CDR2 YYNGEE. The DNA of the CDR3 is TGTGCCAGCAGCGTAGGGGGGACAGTCAATGAGCAGTTCTTC. Encoded protein: CASSVGGTVNEQFF.

The CDR3 nucleotides read TGTGCCAGCAGTGACGGGACAGGGCTACTCACCCTCCACTTT. Protein: CASSDGTGLLTLHF. The chain employs TRBV6-1 and TRBJ1-6; 9 bases are a match to TRBD1. Germline CDR1 and CDR2: MNHNS and SASEGT. V was clipped by 3 bases and J by 14 bases; unmatched bases: 8. The CDR3 runs 14 residues.

This clonotype was seen a few times. The V call is TRBV5-1, the J call TRBJ2-3; TRBD2 aligns across 11 bases. Germline-derived CDR1 and CDR2 are SGHRS and YFSETQ. CDR3 length equals 16 residues. V was clipped by 4 bases and J by 4 bases; unmatched bases: 8. CDR3 protein: CASSLSGGAFADTQYF. As DNA, the CDR3 is TGCGCCAGCAGCCTTAGCGGGGGGGCCTTCGCAGATACGCAGTATTTT.

CDR3: CASSWDDNTEAFF. In nucleotides, the CDR3 is TGTGCCAGTTCATGGGACGACAACACTGAAGCTTTCTTT. The chain links TRBV6-1 to TRBJ1-1, with a weak D call TRBD1 (5 bases). Trimming removed 9 bases at V and 2 bases at J, with 13 bases between. CDR1 and CDR2 (germline): MNHNS, SASEGT. This CDR3 has 13 amino acids.

The rearrangement joins TRBV11-1 to TRBJ2-1; 9 bases line up with TRBD2. The V gene end was trimmed by 5 bases and the J gene end by 5 bases; junction bases not matched to a gene: 7. The CDR3 runs 15 residues. Germline V lookup: CDR1 SGHAT, CDR2 FQDESV (reference sequence). The CDR3 spells CASSLPSGVDNEQFF. CDR3 nucleotides: TGTGCCAGCAGCCTACCTAGCGGGGTAGACAATGAGCAGTTCTTC.

The V and J genes are TRBV4-2 and TRBJ2-3, with 8 bases fitting TRBD1. J was trimmed by 4 bases and V by 4 bases; bases with no gene match: 10. The CDR3 has 16 residues. Germline V gene data show CDR1 as LGHNA and CDR2 as YNFKEQ. For the CDR3, the DNA is TGTGCCAGCAGCCCTCTAGGACAGGGTTGGTCAGATACGCAGTATTTT. Amino acid sequence: CASSPLGQGWSDTQYF.

This clonotype was observed a few times. The gene calls are TRBV27 and TRBJ1-1; 8 bases are a match to TRBD1. Germline values: CDR1 MNHEY, CDR2 SMNVEV (reference sequence). The CDR3 has 14 residues. Trimming removed 3 bases from V and 5 bases from J; junction bases left unmatched: 5. CDR3 loop: CASSFRTGLTEAFF. CDR3 DNA: TGTGCCAGCAGTTTTAGGACAGGGCTAACTGAAGCTTTCTTT.

This chain connects TRBV6-2 or TRBV6-3 to TRBJ1-1; a possible D gene is TRBD1 (5 bases). V lost 8 bases to trimming and J lost 0 bases, with 10 bases between them. Germline CDR1 and CDR2: MNHEY and SVGEGT. The CDR3 runs to 13 residues. The CDR3 coding sequence is TGTGCCAGCGGTCCGACAGTGAACACTGAAGCTTTCTTT. Protein: CASGPTVNTEAFF.

The J gene is TRBJ2-4, the V gene TRBV21-1; TRBD1, the table's D call, lacks a check against the DNA. TRBV21-1 is designated a pseudogene. The CDR3 is made up of 16 amino acids. The CDR3 nucleotides are TGTGCCAGCAGCGGGGACGGTAGTATTGCCAAAAACATTCAGTACTTC. This gives the protein CASSGDGSIAKNIQYF.

V and J are TRBV18 and TRBJ1-2; 11 bases match TRBD1. The CDR3 contains 15 residues. The trim removed 3 bases at V and 4 bases at J, leaving 4 bases unmatched. Looked up from germline, CDR1 is KGHSH and CDR2 is LQKENI. In nucleotides, the CDR3 is TGTGCCAGCTCACCGGGACAGGGGGACTCCTATGGCTACACCTTC. Protein sequence: CASSPGQGDSYGYTF.

This sequence joins TRBV5-1 and TRBJ2-5, with a tentative D call TRBD2 (5 bases). The germline CDR1 and CDR2 sequences are SGHRS and YFSETQ. Trimming took 2 bases from V and 5 from J, leaving 16 bases between them. The CDR3 extends over 15 amino acids. The CDR3 sequence: CASSFDRGPMETQYF. The CDR3 DNA is TGCGCCAGCAGCTTCGATCGCGGGCCTATGGAGACCCAGTACTTC.

The rearrangement links TRBV18 to TRBJ2-7; D unresolved. Per germline, CDR1 KGHSH and CDR2 LQKENI. Trimming removed 0 bases at V and 4 bases at J, with 10 bases between. This CDR3 comprises 14 residues. This CDR3 is CASSPPNQLYEQYF. CDR3 DNA sequence: TGTGCCAGCTCACCACCGAACCAGTTATACGAGCAGTACTTC.

This clonotype was seen a few times. The rearrangement joins TRBV29-1 to TRBJ2-7; TRBD2 matches 8 bases. Germline CDR1 is SQVTM and CDR2 is ANQGSEA. The ends lost 5 bases at V and 0 bases at J; junction bases unmatched: 6. The CDR3 contains 14 residues. The CDR3 DNA reads TGCAGCGTTTTCGGCGGGGGGAGCTCCTACGAGCAGTACTTC. This translates into CSVFGGGSSYEQYF.